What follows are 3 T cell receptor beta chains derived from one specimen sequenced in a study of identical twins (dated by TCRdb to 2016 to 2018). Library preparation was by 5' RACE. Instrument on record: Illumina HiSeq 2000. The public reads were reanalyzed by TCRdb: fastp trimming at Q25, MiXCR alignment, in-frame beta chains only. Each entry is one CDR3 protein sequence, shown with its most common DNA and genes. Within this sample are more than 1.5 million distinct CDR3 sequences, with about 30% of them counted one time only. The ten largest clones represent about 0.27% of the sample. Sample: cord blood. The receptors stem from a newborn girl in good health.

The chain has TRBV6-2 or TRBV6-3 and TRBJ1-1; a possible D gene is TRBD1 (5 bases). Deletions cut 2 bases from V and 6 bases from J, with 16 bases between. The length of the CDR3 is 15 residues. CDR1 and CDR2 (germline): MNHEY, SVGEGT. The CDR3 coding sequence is TGTGCCAGCAGTTACCGCCCGGCAGGGCGGGCTGAAGCTTTCTTT. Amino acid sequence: CASSYRPAGRAEAFF.

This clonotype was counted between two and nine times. CDR3 coding DNA: TGTGCCAGCTCACCAGCGGACAGGCTCAATCAGCCCCAGCATTTT. Its protein is CASSPADRLNQPQHF. V and J are TRBV18 and TRBJ1-5; TRBD1 matches 7 bases. V dropped 2 bases and J dropped 3; count of bases not matched to a gene: 4. This CDR3 comprises 15 residues. Germline CDR1 is KGHSH and CDR2 is LQKENI.

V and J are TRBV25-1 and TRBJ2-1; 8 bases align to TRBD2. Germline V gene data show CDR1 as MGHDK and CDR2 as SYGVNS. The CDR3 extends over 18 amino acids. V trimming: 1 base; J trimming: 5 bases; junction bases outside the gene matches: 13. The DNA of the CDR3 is TGTGCCAGCAGTGAATGGAGGGGGACTAGTAGGGCCAACAATGAGCAGTTCTTC. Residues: CASSEWRGTSRANNEQFF.